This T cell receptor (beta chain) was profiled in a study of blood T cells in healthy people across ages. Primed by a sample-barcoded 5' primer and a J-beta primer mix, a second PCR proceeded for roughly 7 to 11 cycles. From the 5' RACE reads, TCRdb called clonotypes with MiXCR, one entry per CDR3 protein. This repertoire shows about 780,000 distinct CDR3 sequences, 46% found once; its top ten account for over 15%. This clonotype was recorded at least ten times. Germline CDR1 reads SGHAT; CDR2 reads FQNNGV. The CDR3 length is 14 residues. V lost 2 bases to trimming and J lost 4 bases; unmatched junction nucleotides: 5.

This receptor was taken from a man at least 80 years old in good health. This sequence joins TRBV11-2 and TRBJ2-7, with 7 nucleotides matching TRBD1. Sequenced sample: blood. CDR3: CASSLHDRDYEQYF. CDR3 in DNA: TGTGCCAGCAGCTTACACGACAGGGATTACGAGCAGTACTTC.